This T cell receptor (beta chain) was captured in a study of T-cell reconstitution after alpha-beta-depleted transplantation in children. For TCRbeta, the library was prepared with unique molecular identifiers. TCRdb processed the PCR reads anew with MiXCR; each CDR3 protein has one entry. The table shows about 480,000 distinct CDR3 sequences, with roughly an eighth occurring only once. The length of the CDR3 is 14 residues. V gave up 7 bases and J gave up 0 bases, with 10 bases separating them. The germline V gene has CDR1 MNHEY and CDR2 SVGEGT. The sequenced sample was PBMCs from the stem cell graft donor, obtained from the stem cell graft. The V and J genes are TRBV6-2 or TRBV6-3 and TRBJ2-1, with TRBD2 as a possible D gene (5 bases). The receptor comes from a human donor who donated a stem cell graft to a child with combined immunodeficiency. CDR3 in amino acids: CASISVSSYNEQFF. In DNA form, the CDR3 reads TGTGCCAGCATTAGCGTTAGCTCCTACAATGAGCAGTTCTTC.